The sequence of this T cell receptor (beta chain) was determined in a study of T-cell memory formation after mild COVID-19. Trimming took 6 bases from V and 1 from J; bases not matched to a gene: 13. Germline CDR1 reads MNHEY; CDR2 reads SVGEGT. This CDR3 has 18 amino acids. TCR alpha and TCR beta cDNA libraries carrying sample barcodes and UMIs were produced by 5'RACE using constant-segment primers. TCRdb itself ran the 5' RACE reads through MiXCR, one entry per CDR3 protein. The sample yields more than 25,000 distinct CDR3 sequences, approximately 7.4% seen once. This clonotype came up many times. Sequenced material: PBMCs or a T cell subset sorted from them (not recorded which). The TCR originated in an adult woman who had mild COVID-19 (a few samples of this study predate the infection). Cell type and time point are not known. V is TRBV6-2 or TRBV6-3 and J is TRBJ2-3, with 10 bases fitting TRBD2. The CDR3: CASSQGLASLSGTDTQYF. CDR3 in DNA: TGTGCCAGCAGCCAGGGACTAGCGAGCCTCTCCGGCACAGATACGCAGTATTTT.